The present TCR beta chain was sequenced within a study of shared clonotypes between healthy human individuals. Here immunoSEQ multiplex PCR was the method, and the copy in TCRdb shows in-frame clones only, minus some. The data hold over 2 million clones, with under 95% observed a single time. This CDR3 is built from 11 residues. The V and J ends lost 6 bases and 16 bases, in that order; junction bases with no gene match: 7. Germline V gene lookup returns CDR1 MDHEN and CDR2 SYDVKM. Sequenced material: naive CD4+ T cells from PBMCs. Subset noted: CD45RA+ positively selected. The sequence was obtained from a man aged 18-30 years in good health. Some clones in this sample may be carry-over from other donors' samples. The V gene is TRBV28, the J gene TRBJ2-1; 9 bases align to TRBD1. The CDR3 nucleotides are TGTGCCAGCAGATACCGGGACAGGGATTTCTTC. Protein: CASRYRDRDFF.